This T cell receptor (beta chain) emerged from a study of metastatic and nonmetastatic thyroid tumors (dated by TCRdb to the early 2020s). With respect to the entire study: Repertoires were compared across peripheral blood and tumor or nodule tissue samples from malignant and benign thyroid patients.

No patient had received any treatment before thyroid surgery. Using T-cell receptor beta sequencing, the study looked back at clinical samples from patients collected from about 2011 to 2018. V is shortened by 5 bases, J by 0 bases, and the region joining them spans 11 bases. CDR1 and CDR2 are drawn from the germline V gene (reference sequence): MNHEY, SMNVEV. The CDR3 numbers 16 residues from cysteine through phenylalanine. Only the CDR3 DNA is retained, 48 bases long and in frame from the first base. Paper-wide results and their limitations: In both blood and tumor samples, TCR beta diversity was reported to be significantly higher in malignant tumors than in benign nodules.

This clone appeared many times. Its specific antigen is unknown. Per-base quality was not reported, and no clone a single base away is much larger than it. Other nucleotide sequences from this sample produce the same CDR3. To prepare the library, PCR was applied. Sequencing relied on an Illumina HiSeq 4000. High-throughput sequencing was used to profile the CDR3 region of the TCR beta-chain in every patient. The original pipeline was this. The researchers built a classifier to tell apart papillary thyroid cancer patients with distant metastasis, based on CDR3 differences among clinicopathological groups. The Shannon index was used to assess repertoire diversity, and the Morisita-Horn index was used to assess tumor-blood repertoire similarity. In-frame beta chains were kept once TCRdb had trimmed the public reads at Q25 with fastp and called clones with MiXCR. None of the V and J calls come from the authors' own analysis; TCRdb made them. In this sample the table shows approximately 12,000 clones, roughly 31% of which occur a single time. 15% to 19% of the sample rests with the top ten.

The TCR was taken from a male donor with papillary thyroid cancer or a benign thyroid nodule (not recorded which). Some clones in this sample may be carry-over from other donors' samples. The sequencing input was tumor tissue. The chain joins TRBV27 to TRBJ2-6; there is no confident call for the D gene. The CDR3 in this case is CASSLTDSSGANVLTF. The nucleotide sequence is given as TGTGCCAGCAGTCTAACCGATAGCTCTGGGGCCAACGTCCTGACTTTC.